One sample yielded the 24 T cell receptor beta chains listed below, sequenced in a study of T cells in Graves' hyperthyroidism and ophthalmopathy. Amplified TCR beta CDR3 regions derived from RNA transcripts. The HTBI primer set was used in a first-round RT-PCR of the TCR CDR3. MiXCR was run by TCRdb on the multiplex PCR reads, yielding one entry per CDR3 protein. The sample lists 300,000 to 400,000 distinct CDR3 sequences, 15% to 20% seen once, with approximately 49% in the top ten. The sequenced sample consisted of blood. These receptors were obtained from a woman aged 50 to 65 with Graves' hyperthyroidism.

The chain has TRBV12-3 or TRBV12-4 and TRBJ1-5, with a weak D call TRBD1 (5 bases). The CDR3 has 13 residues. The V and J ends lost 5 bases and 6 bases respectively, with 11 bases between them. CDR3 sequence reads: CASSGDGGQPQHF. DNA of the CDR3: TGTGCCAGCAGTGGGGACGGAGGTCAGCCCCAGCATTTT.

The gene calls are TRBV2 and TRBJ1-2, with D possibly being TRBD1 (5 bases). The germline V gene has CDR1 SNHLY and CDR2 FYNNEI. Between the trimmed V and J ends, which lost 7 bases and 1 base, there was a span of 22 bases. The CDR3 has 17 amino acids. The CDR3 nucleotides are TGTGCCAGCAACCAGCAACATCTCGGAGGGGTTAACTATGGCTACACCTTC. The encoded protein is CASNQQHLGGVNYGYTF.

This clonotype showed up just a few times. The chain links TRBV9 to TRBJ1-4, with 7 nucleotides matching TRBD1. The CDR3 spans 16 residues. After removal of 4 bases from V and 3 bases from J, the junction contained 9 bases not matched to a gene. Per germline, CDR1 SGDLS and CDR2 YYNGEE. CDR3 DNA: TGTGCCAGCAGCCCAGGGGGGGGGAACTCTAATGAAAAACTGTTTTTT. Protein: CASSPGGGNSNEKLFF.

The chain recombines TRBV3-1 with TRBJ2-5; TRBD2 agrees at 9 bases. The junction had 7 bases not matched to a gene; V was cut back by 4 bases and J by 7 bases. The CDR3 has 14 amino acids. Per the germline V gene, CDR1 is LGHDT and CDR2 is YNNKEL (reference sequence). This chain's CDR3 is CASSLAGGRRTQYF. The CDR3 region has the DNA TGTGCCAGCAGCCTCGCGGGGGGGCGTAGGACCCAGTACTTC.

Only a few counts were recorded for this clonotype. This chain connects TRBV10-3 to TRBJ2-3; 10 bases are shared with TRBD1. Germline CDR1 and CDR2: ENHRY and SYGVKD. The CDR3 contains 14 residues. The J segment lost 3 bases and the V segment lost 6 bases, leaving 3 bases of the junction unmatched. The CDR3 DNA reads TGTGCCATCAGGGGGGGACAGGGGACAGATACGCAGTATTTT. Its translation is CAIRGGQGTDTQYF.

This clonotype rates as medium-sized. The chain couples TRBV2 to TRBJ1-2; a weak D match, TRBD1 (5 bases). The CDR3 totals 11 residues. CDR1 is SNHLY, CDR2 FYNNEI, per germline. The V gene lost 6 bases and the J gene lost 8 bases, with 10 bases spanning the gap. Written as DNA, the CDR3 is TGTGCCAGCAGCAGGGACGGGGGCTACACCTTC. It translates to CASSRDGGYTF.

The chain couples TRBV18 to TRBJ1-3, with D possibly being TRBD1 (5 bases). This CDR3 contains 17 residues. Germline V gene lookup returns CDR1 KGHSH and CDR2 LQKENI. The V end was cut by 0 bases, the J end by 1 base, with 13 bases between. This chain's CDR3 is CASSPPITHRSGNTIYF. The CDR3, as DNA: TGTGCCAGCTCACCACCGATCACTCACAGGTCTGGAAACACCATATATTTT.

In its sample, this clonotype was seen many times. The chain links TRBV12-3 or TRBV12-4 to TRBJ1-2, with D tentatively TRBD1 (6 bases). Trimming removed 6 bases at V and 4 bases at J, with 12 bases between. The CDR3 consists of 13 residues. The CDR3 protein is CASSRSGVYGYTF. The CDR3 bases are TGTGCCAGCAGCCGCTCAGGGGTCTATGGCTACACCTTC.

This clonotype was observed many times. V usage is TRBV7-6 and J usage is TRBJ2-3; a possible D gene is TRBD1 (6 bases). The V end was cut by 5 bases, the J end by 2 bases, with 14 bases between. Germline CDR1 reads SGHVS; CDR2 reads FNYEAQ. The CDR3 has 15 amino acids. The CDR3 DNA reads TGTGCCAGCAGCCTAGGGACAAATCCCACAGATACGCAGTATTTT. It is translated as CASSLGTNPTDTQYF.

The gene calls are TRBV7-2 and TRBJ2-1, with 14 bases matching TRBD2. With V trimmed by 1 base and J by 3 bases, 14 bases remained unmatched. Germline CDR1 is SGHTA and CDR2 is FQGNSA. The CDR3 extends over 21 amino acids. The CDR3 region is CASSLGMYFGTSGSFYNEQFF. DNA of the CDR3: TGTGCCAGCAGCTTAGGGATGTATTTTGGGACTAGCGGGAGTTTCTACAATGAGCAGTTCTTC.

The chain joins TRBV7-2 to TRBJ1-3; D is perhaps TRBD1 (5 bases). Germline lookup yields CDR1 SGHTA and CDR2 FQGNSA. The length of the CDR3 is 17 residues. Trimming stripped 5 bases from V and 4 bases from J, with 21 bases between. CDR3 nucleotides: TGTGCCAGCAGCCCAGCGGGCCCGCCTGGGGACGGAAACACCATATATTTT. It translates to CASSPAGPPGDGNTIYF.

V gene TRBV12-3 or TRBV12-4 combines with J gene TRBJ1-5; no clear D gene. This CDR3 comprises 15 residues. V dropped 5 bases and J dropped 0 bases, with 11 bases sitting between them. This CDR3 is CASSPALSSNQPQHF. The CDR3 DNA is TGTGCCAGCAGTCCGGCGTTGAGTAGCAATCAGCCCCAGCATTTT.

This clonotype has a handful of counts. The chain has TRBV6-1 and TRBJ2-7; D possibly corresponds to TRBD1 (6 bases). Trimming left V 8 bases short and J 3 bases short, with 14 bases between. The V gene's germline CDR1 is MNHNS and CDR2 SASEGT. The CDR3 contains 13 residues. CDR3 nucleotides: TGTGCCAGCTGGACCCAGGGGATCTACGAGCAGTACGTC. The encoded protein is CASWTQGIYEQYV.

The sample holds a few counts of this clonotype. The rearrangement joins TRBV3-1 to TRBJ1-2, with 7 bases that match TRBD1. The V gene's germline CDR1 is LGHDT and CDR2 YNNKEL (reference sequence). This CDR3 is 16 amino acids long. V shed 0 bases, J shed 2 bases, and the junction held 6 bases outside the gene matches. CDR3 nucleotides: TGTGCCAGCAGCCAAGATCTTGAGGGGGCGAACTATGGCTACACCTTC. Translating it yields CASSQDLEGANYGYTF. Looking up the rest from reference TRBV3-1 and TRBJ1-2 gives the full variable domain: DTAVSQTPKYLVTQMGNDKSIKCEQNLGHDTMYWYKQDSKKFLKIMFSYNNKELIINETVPNRFSPKSPDKAHLNLHINSLELGDSAVYFCASSQDLEGANYGYTFGSGTRLTVV.

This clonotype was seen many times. The CDR3 here is CASSNSDRSYEQYF. CDR3 DNA: TGTGCCAGCAGCAATAGTGACAGATCCTACGAGCAGTACTTC. The V gene is TRBV3-1, the J gene TRBJ2-7, with D possibly TRBD1 on 5 matching bases. The CDR3 is 14 amino acids. The germline V and J ends were trimmed by 5 bases and 1 base, with 12 bases remaining between them. In germline, CDR1 is LGHDT, CDR2 YNNKEL (reference sequence).

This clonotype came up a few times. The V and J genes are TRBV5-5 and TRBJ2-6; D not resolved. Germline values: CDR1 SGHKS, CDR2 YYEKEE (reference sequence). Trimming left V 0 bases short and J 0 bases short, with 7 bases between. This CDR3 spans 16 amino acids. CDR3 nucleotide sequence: TGTGCCAGCAGCTTGGTACGGTCCTCTGGGGCCAACGTCCTGACTTTC. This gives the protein CASSLVRSSGANVLTF.

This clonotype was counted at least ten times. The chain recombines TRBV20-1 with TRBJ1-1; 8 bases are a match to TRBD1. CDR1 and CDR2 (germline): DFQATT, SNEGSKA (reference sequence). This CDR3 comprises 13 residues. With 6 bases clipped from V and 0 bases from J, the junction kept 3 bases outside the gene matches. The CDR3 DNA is TGCAGTGCGCGACAGGGGATGAACACTGAAGCTTTCTTT. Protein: CSARQGMNTEAFF.

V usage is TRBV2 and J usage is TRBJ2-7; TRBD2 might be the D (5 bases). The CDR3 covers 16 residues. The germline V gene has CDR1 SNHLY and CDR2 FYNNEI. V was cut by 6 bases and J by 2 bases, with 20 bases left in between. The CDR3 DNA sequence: TGTGCCAGCAGCCCCCCAGACCGGAGGAACACCTACGAGCAGTACGTC. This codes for CASSPPDRRNTYEQYV.

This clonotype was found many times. In nucleotides, the CDR3 is TGTGCCAGCTCACGGGGGAACCTTGCCTCTGGGGCCAACGTCCTGACTTTC. Amino acids: CASSRGNLASGANVLTF. The chain combines TRBV18 with TRBJ2-6; either TRBD1 or TRBD2 may fit D (5 bases each). CDR3 length: 17 residues. V gave up 4 bases and J gave up 0 bases, with 13 bases separating them. Germline-derived CDR1 and CDR2 are KGHSH and LQKENI.

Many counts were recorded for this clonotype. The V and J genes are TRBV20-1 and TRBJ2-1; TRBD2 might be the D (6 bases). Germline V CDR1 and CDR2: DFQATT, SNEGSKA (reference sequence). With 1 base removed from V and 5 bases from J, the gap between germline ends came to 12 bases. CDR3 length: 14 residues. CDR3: CSARAWRENNEQFF. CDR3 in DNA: TGCAGTGCTAGAGCTTGGCGGGAAAACAATGAGCAGTTCTTC.

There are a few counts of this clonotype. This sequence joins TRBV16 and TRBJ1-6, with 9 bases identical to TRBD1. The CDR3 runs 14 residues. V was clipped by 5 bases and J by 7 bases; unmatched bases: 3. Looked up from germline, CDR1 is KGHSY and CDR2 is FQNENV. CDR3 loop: CASSWDRENSPLHF. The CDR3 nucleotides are TGTGCCAGCAGCTGGGACAGGGAGAATTCACCCCTCCACTTT.

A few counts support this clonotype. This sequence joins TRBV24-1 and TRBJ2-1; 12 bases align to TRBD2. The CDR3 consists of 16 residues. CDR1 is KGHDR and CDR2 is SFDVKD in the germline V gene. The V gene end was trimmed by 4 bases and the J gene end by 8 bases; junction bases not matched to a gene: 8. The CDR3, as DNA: TGTGCCACCAGTGACTACGGACTAGCGGGGACCTATGAGCAGTTCTTC. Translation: CATSDYGLAGTYEQFF.

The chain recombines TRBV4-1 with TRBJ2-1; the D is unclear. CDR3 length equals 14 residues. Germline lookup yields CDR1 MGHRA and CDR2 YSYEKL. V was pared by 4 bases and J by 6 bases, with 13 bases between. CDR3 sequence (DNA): TGCGCCAGCAGCCTCAACGGACGAGTCAATGAGCAGTTCTTC. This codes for CASSLNGRVNEQFF.

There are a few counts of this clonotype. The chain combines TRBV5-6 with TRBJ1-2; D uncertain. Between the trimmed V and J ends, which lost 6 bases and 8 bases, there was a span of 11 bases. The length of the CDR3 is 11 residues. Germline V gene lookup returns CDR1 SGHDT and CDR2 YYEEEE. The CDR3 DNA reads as TGTGCCAGCACCTCGCCTGGCGGCTACACCTTC. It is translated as CASTSPGGYTF.